Listed here are 24 T cell receptor beta chains from one sample, sequenced in a study of T cells in Graves' hyperthyroidism and ophthalmopathy. TCR beta CDR3 sequences were amplified from RNA transcripts. HTBI primers drove first-round RT-PCR of the TCR CDR3. TCRdb used MiXCR to reprocess the multiplex PCR reads, holding one entry per CDR3 protein. The table lists approximately 270,000 distinct CDR3 sequences, more than 14% of them singletons. The sequenced sample consisted of blood. The receptors come from a woman aged 40 to 50 with Graves' hyperthyroidism that later progressed to Graves' ophthalmopathy.

This clonotype was detected many times. V usage is TRBV12-5 and J usage is TRBJ2-5; the match to TRBD1 covers 9 bases. V dropped 6 bases and J dropped 5; count of bases not matched to a gene: 10. CDR1 and CDR2 from the germline V gene are LGHNT and FRNRAP. The CDR3 consists of 15 residues. CDR3 sequence: CASGRTGDGGETQYF. The DNA of the CDR3 is TGTGCTAGTGGACGGACAGGGGACGGGGGGGAGACCCAGTACTTC.

The rearrangement joins TRBV18 to TRBJ2-1, with no clear D. Germline CDR1 KGHSH, CDR2 LQKENI. The CDR3 runs to 15 residues. Trimming took 2 bases from V and 1 from J, leaving 9 bases between them. CDR3 residues: CASSPTTKSYNEQFF. The CDR3 nucleotides are TGTGCCAGCTCACCAACGACAAAATCCTACAATGAGCAGTTCTTC.

This clonotype was recorded many times. J is TRBJ1-6 and V is TRBV27, with D maybe TRBD1 (6 bases). Germline CDR1 reads MNHEY; CDR2 reads SMNVEV (reference sequence). Deletions cut 1 base from V and 15 bases from J, with 10 bases between. This CDR3 region has 12 residues. CDR3 DNA: TGTGCCAGCAGTTTATTTTCAGGGGACCTCCACTTT. It yields the protein CASSLFSGDLHF.

This clonotype occurred a few times. This chain links TRBV20-1 with TRBJ2-1, with TRBD2 matching 9 bases. The CDR3 sequence is 16 residues long. Trimming took 6 bases from V and 0 from J; bases not matched to a gene: 9. Germline V gene lookup returns CDR1 DFQATT and CDR2 SNEGSKA (reference sequence). CDR3 in amino acids: CSATSSGELSYNEQFF. The CDR3 DNA reads as TGCAGTGCCACCTCTAGCGGGGAGCTCTCCTACAATGAGCAGTTCTTC.

This clonotype was seen many times. V gene TRBV6-5 combines with J gene TRBJ2-7, with TRBD2 identical over 12 bases. The length of the CDR3 is 19 residues. Per germline, CDR1 MNHEY and CDR2 SVGAGI. Losses at the gene ends were 0 bases for V and 3 bases for J; bases not matched to a gene: 12. CDR3: CASSYSRTSGTRNGYEQYF. The CDR3 bases are TGTGCCAGCAGTTACTCGAGGACTAGCGGGACCCGAAATGGCTACGAGCAGTACTTC.

There are many counts of this clonotype. J is TRBJ1-1 and V is TRBV30, with D hard to call. The CDR3 length is 13 residues. Between the trimmed V and J ends, which lost 4 bases and 1 base, there was a span of 10 bases. Germline V lookup: CDR1 GTSNPN, CDR2 SVGIG (reference sequence). The CDR3 bases are TGTGCCTGGATTTATTCAGGGAACACTGAAGCTTTCTTT. This encodes CAWIYSGNTEAFF.

This clonotype was recorded at least ten times. The chain combines TRBV19 with TRBJ2-7; TRBD1 agrees at 9 bases. V was pared by 5 bases and J by 1 base, with 6 bases of the junction left unmatched. Germline assignment: CDR1 LNHDA and CDR2 SQIVND (reference sequence). The CDR3 loop spans 15 amino acids. This CDR3 reads CASSVGQGGSYEQYF. The CDR3 DNA is TGTGCCAGTAGTGTGGGACAGGGAGGGTCCTACGAGCAGTACTTC.

In its sample, this clonotype was seen many times. This sequence joins TRBV28 and TRBJ2-3; unclear D gene. CDR1 is MDHEN, CDR2 SYDVKM, per germline. CDR3 length: 15 amino acids. The ends were cut back, 4 bases at V and 5 bases at J, with 16 bases in the middle. CDR3 nucleotide sequence: TGTGCCAGCAGTTACGGGCCTAACCCCCAAGATACGCAGTATTTT. Protein sequence: CASSYGPNPQDTQYF.

This clonotype was observed at least ten times. The rearrangement uses TRBV20-1 and TRBJ2-3, with 10 bases aligning to TRBD2. Germline CDR1 is DFQATT and CDR2 is SNEGSKA (reference sequence). V trimming: 3 bases; J trimming: 3 bases; junction bases outside the gene matches: 9. The CDR3 runs 16 residues. This chain's CDR3 is CSASNSASGRTDTQYF. CDR3 nucleotide sequence: TGCAGTGCTAGTAACTCGGCTAGCGGGAGAACAGATACGCAGTATTTT.

This clonotype was seen repeatedly, ten times or more. The rearrangement joins TRBV11-2 to TRBJ2-1, with 7 bases fitting TRBD2. This CDR3 contains 16 residues. Losses at the gene ends were 2 bases for V and 8 bases for J; bases not matched to a gene: 12. CDR1 and CDR2 from the germline V gene are SGHAT and FQNNGV. CDR3 in amino acids: CASSLFPGGSTYEQFF. CDR3 DNA: TGTGCCAGCAGCTTATTCCCCGGCGGGAGTACCTATGAGCAGTTCTTC.

Many counts were recorded for this clonotype. The CDR3 coding sequence is TGCAGTGCTAGAGATCACAGGGGGTGGTACACTGAAGCTTTCTTT. Translating it yields CSARDHRGWYTEAFF. The rearrangement uses TRBV20-1 and TRBJ1-1; 8 bases line up with TRBD1. J lost 3 bases, V lost 0 bases, and 6 bases had no gene match. The CDR3 sequence is 15 residues long. Germline V lookup: CDR1 DFQATT, CDR2 SNEGSKA (reference sequence).

The table lists this clonotype with a few counts. V usage is TRBV4-1 and J usage is TRBJ2-2; TRBD2 matches 8 bases. J lost 7 bases, V lost 4 bases, and 8 bases had no gene match. Germline V gene data show CDR1 as MGHRA and CDR2 as YSYEKL. CDR3 length: 15 amino acids. The CDR3 here is CASSRPTSVVGELFF. The CDR3 DNA sequence: TGCGCCAGCAGCCGCCCGACTAGCGTGGTCGGGGAGCTGTTTTTT.

This sequence joins TRBV11-2 and TRBJ2-1; 8 bases match TRBD2. Looked up from germline, CDR1 is SGHAT and CDR2 is FQNNGV. V lost 2 bases and J lost 8; bases outside the gene matches: 8. CDR3 size: 15 residues. CDR3 DNA sequence: TGTGCCAGCAGCTTAATGGGACTAGATTTGGATGAGCAGTTCTTC. Protein product: CASSLMGLDLDEQFF.

In its sample, this clonotype was seen many times. The CDR3 nucleotides read TGCGCCAGCAGCCAAGATAGGCGGACACCCGGCGAGGAGACCCAGTACTTC. Translating it yields CASSQDRRTPGEETQYF. This chain connects TRBV4-1 to TRBJ2-5, with a possible D match to TRBD1 (5 bases). Trimming shortened V by 0 bases and J by 5 bases, and 19 bases separated the two germline ends. The CDR3 sequence is 17 residues long. In germline, CDR1 is MGHRA, CDR2 YSYEKL.

This clonotype has a count of ten or more. This chain links TRBV10-3 with TRBJ1-1; tentative D call: TRBD1 (5 bases). Germline V gene sequence: CDR1 ENHRY, CDR2 SYGVKD. The CDR3 loop spans 15 amino acids. Trimming cost V 5 bases and J 2 bases, with 15 bases left between them. The CDR3 region is CAISPRGTPNTEAFF. The CDR3 DNA follows: TGTGCCATCAGTCCCCGGGGCACCCCTAACACTGAAGCTTTCTTT.

At least ten counts were recorded for this clonotype. V and J are TRBV6-1 and TRBJ2-7, with D possibly being TRBD2 (5 bases). This CDR3 region has 12 residues. V dropped 6 bases and J dropped 6 bases, with 12 bases sitting between them. Per germline, CDR1 MNHNS and CDR2 SASEGT. The CDR3: CASRRADGEQYF. The CDR3 nucleotides are TGTGCCAGCAGGCGGGCCGATGGCGAGCAGTACTTC.

The CDR3 DNA follows: TGTGCCAGCAGCCCTAGCGGGAGGGCCGCAGATACGCAGTATTTT. This encodes CASSPSGRAADTQYF. The genes are TRBV9 and TRBJ2-3; TRBD2 agrees at 12 bases. The CDR3 length is 15 residues. The V segment lost 4 bases and the J segment 4 bases; nucleotides outside the gene matches: 4. CDR1 and CDR2 from the germline V gene are SGDLS and YYNGEE.

In its sample, this clonotype was seen many times. The rearrangement uses TRBV11-2 and TRBJ2-7; 7 bases agree with TRBD2. Germline CDR1 is SGHAT and CDR2 is FQNNGV. There are 14 residues in the CDR3. V trimming: 3 bases; J trimming: 3 bases; junction bases outside the gene matches: 5. Here the CDR3 reads CASSFGRGDYEQYF. CDR3 sequence (DNA): TGTGCCAGCAGCTTTGGCCGGGGGGACTACGAGCAGTACTTC.

This clonotype was seen at least ten times. The gene calls are TRBV19 and TRBJ2-7, with 7 bases that match TRBD2. CDR1 is LNHDA, CDR2 SQIVND, per germline (reference sequence). V lost 6 bases and J lost 5; bases outside the gene matches: 10. The CDR3 is made up of 14 amino acids. The CDR3 protein is CASRAAGPSDEQYF. Here the CDR3 DNA reads TGTGCCAGTAGGGCAGCGGGGCCAAGCGACGAGCAGTACTTC.

Many counts were recorded for this clonotype. The rearrangement links TRBV27 to TRBJ2-2, with D possibly matching TRBD2 (5 bases). The CDR3 totals 15 residues. Germline lookup yields CDR1 MNHEY and CDR2 SMNVEV (reference sequence). V gave up 7 bases and J gave up 6 bases, with 18 bases separating them. The CDR3 is CASTSLRAKAGELFF. The CDR3 nucleotides read TGTGCCAGCACTTCTCTGAGGGCGAAGGCCGGGGAGCTGTTTTTT.

The rearrangement uses TRBV5-1 and TRBJ2-5; 10 bases map to TRBD2. The CDR3 extends over 19 amino acids. J lost 3 bases, V lost 4 bases, and 18 bases had no gene match. Germline-derived CDR1 and CDR2 are SGHRS and YFSETQ. The DNA for the CDR3 is TGCGCCAGCAGCCCCGGGACTAGCGCTTTGAAGAAGATGGAAGAGACCCAGTACTTC. Amino acids: CASSPGTSALKKMEETQYF.

This clonotype was seen only a few times. This rearrangement joins TRBV19 to TRBJ2-1; 8 bases agree with TRBD2. V shed 0 bases, J shed 6 bases, and the junction held 7 bases outside the gene matches. This CDR3 has 16 amino acids. Germline values: CDR1 LNHDA, CDR2 SQIVND (reference sequence). The CDR3 DNA sequence: TGTGCCAGTAGTATAGATGTTTTTGGGACTAGCAATGAGCAGTTCTTC. The encoded protein is CASSIDVFGTSNEQFF.

This clonotype was seen at least ten times. The V call is TRBV20-1, the J call TRBJ2-3, with D perhaps matching TRBD2 (7 bases). Germline assignment: CDR1 DFQATT and CDR2 SNEGSKA (reference sequence). V lost 4 bases and J 1 base, leaving 9 bases between the germline ends. The CDR3 runs to 13 residues. The CDR3 coding sequence is TGCAGTGCTATAGGGGGGGGCACAGATACGCAGTATTTT. Amino acid sequence: CSAIGGGTDTQYF.

This clonotype has a count of ten or more. This rearrangement joins TRBV30 to TRBJ2-5; D is perhaps TRBD2 (6 bases). The CDR3 sequence is 13 residues long. Germline CDR1 and CDR2: GTSNPN and SVGIG (reference sequence). The germline V and J ends were trimmed by 2 bases and 4 bases, with 11 bases remaining between them. Here the CDR3 reads CAWSRLEGETQYF. For the CDR3, the DNA is TGTGCCTGGAGTCGGTTGGAGGGAGAGACCCAGTACTTC.